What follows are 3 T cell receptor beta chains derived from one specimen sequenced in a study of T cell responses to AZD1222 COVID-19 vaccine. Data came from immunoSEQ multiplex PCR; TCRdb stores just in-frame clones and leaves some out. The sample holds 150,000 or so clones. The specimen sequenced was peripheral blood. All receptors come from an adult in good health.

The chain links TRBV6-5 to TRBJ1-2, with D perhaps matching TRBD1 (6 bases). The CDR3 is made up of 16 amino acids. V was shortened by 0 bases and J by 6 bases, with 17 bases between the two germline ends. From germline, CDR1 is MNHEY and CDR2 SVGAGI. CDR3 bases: TGTGCCAGCAGTTACTCTGGGGGACGGGGGGCCAATGGCTACACCTTC. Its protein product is CASSYSGGRGANGYTF.

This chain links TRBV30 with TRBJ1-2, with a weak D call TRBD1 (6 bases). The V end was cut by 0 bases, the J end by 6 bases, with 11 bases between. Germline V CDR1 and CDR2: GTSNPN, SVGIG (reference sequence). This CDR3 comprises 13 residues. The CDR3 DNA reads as TGTGCCTGGAGTGTTCAGGGGCAGCATGGCTACACCTTC. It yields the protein CAWSVQGQHGYTF.

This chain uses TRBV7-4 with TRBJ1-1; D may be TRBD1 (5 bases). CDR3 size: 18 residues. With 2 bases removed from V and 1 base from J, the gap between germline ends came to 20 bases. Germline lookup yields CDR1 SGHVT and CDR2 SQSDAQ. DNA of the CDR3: TGTGCCAGCAGCTTATATTGGACCGCCAAGGGGAGGAACACTGAAGCTTTCTTT. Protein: CASSLYWTAKGRNTEAFF.